This T cell receptor beta chain was retrieved from a study of control samples from healthy donors and cancer patients. The V end lost 7 bases, the J end lost 5 bases, and 14 bases lay between the germline ends. The CDR3 consists of 13 residues. Germline values: CDR1 MNHEY, CDR2 SMNVEV (reference sequence). Profiled with immunoSEQ multiplex PCR; TCRdb holds only in-frame clones, not every one. This table has roughly 200,000 clones, about 95% appearing once. The chain combines TRBV27 with TRBJ2-5, with D maybe TRBD2 (5 bases). Material for sequencing was blood. The receptor was isolated from a man aged 45-65 years in good health. The CDR3, as DNA: TGTGCCAGCACCCCACGGGGTCGGGAGACCCAGTACTTC. Protein sequence: CASTPRGRETQYF.